The rows below give T cell receptor beta chains drawn from one sample of a study of T cell repertoires in cytomegalovirus infection. No cognate antigen is known for these TCRs. TCRdb called the reads again in MiXCR, with one record for every CDR3 protein. The sample lists about half a million distinct CDR3 sequences, more than 40% occurring once. The sample consisted of cultured PBMCs, taken from culture after CMV antigen stimulation. All receptors derive from a human donor in good health (CMV status not recorded). Some clones in this sample may be carry-over from other donors' samples. Both conserved end residues are part of each CDR3. Fields, in order: D gene, clone size, J gene, V gene, CDR3 protein. A D gene is named only where the DNA matches it firmly. Not every row has a clone size; where given, it reads once, few, many or a size class.

NA | NA | TRBJ2-7 | TRBV6-5 | CASSYSGTGGYEQYF
TRBD2 | NA | TRBJ2-1 | TRBV19 | CASSGPGSGGSYNEQFF
NA | NA | TRBJ2-1 | TRBV3-1 | CASSQEVAPDNEQFF
NA | few | TRBJ2-5 | TRBV10-3 | CAIGSRTAYVETQYF
TRBD1 | NA | TRBJ1-2 | TRBV7-2 | CASTVTTGASYGYTF
NA | NA | TRBJ2-2 | TRBV7-2 | CASSMRTANTGELFF
TRBD2 | NA | TRBJ2-2 | TRBV6-5 | CASSYSAGGGELFF
NA | NA | TRBJ2-5 | TRBV20-1 | CSAAGGKETQYF
TRBD1 | NA | TRBJ2-3 | TRBV10-3 | CAISRTGRTDTQYF
NA | NA | TRBJ2-5 | TRBV27 | CASSLFRESGTQYF
TRBD1 | NA | TRBJ1-2 | TRBV7-9 | CASSSSGQPGYGYTF
NA | NA | TRBJ2-7 | TRBV7-9 | CASSSDDKGDEQYF
TRBD1 | NA | TRBJ1-5 | TRBV7-9 | CASSLGTGGRSGVLSNQPQHF
TRBD2 | NA | TRBJ2-5 | TRBV20-1 | CSAHSWKIAGWPQETQYF
TRBD2 | many | TRBJ2-5 | TRBV7-2 | CASRPWERDPETQYF
NA | NA | TRBJ1-1 | TRBV6-8 | CASSTVGNTEAFF
TRBD1 | few | TRBJ2-2 | TRBV7-2 | CASSWSGGARTGELFF
NA | NA | TRBJ2-1 | TRBV6-1 | CASRDLISYNEQFF
NA | NA | TRBJ2-3 | TRBV12-3/TRBV12-4 | CASSLVQVADTQYF
NA | few | TRBJ2-7 | TRBV7-2 | CASATPRFNYEQYF
NA | few | TRBJ1-2 | TRBV19 | CASQPGRRLDSYGYTF
NA | few | TRBJ2-2 | TRBV6-5 | CASRGIDRATGELFF
NA | few | TRBJ1-1 | TRBV6-2/TRBV6-3 | CASSTAPSETEAFF
TRBD2 | NA | TRBJ2-1 | TRBV4-2 | CASSHSSGAYHSSYNEQFF
TRBD1 | NA | TRBJ1-5 | TRBV7-2 | CASSLRGGGVGSNQPQHF
NA | few | TRBJ1-6 | TRBV6-2/TRBV6-3 | CASRTAVQNSPLHF
NA | few | TRBJ2-7 | TRBV7-9 | CASSSTGGTSYEQYF
NA | NA | TRBJ1-2 | TRBV7-8 | CASSSSRWGGNYGYTF
NA | NA | TRBJ2-7 | TRBV4-3 | CASSQGTGSPYEQYF
NA | NA | TRBJ1-1 | TRBV6-1 | CASSPIRKNTEAFF
TRBD2 | few | TRBJ2-1 | TRBV5-1 | CASSWSGSTYNEQFF
NA | few | TRBJ1-2 | TRBV7-2 | CASSPRTDGYTF
NA | NA | TRBJ2-1 | TRBV19 | CASSRGESSYNEQFF
NA | NA | TRBJ2-1 | TRBV12-3/TRBV12-4 | CASSFTGGFDNEQFF
NA | few | TRBJ1-2 | TRBV28 | CASSLHIRADYGYTF
NA | NA | TRBJ2-7 | TRBV7-8 | CASSLDTTYEQYF
NA | NA | TRBJ2-1 | TRBV7-8 | CASSLAGGWGNEQFF
TRBD2 | NA | TRBJ2-1 | TRBV20-1 | CSARALAETTYNEQFF
NA | NA | TRBJ1-2 | TRBV11-2 | CASSVDSYLGYTF
NA | NA | TRBJ2-3 | TRBV9 | CASSVGPLADTQYF
TRBD2 | few | TRBJ2-1 | TRBV7-2 | CASSRGGLAVYNEQFF
NA | few | TRBJ1-2 | TRBV7-8 | CASTIGEAYGYTF
NA | once | TRBJ2-5 | TRBV12-3/TRBV12-4 | CASSRRGSQETQYF
NA | NA | TRBJ2-2 | TRBV7-6 | CASSNQGVGELFF
NA | NA | TRBJ1-5 | TRBV15 | CATSGGYQPQHF
NA | NA | TRBJ1-5 | TRBV6-2/TRBV6-3 | CASSYLDRQYRHQPQHF
TRBD2 | NA | TRBJ2-1 | TRBV12-3/TRBV12-4 | CASSLMAGGLGEQFF
TRBD2 | NA | TRBJ2-7 | TRBV12-3/TRBV12-4 | CASSGTSGISEQYF
TRBD1 | NA | TRBJ1-5 | TRBV20-1 | CSATQGARNQPQHF
TRBD1 | few | TRBJ2-3 | TRBV7-9 | CASSFDRGRGNTQYF
NA | NA | TRBJ1-1 | TRBV6-1 | CASRFAGGTEAFF
TRBD2 | NA | TRBJ2-5 | TRBV11-2 | CASSSGGAQETQYF
TRBD1 | few | TRBJ1-2 | TRBV7-2 | CASSIGTGRYGYTF
NA | NA | TRBJ2-1 | TRBV19 | CASSIRASSYNEQFF
NA | NA | TRBJ1-2 | TRBV7-4 | CASSQNFNYGYTF
NA | NA | TRBJ2-1 | TRBV28 | CASGRARNEQFF
TRBD1 | NA | TRBJ1-4 | TRBV20-1 | CSARIPHRGRNEKLFF
NA | many | TRBJ1-5 | TRBV7-8 | CASSLASRGIQHF
NA | few | TRBJ1-4 | TRBV12-3/TRBV12-4 | CASSLAGAPVFF
NA | NA | TRBJ2-1 | TRBV24-1 | CATSDSVALRDEQFF